The text below deals with one T cell receptor beta chain. This sample is drawn from a study of control samples from healthy donors and cancer patients. Method: immunoSEQ multiplex PCR; TCRdb's copy keeps in-frame clones and lacks some. The sample lists about 120,000 clones; roughly 90% were seen once. The CDR3 loop spans 16 amino acids. V shed 0 bases and J shed 2 bases, with 12 bases lying between them. CDR1 and CDR2 from the germline V gene are SGHNT and YYREEE (reference sequence). This TCR was sampled from a woman in her late teens or twenties in good health. Sequences were obtained from blood. The chain combines TRBV5-4 with TRBJ2-1, with D perhaps TRBD2 (6 bases). The CDR3 reads CASSLGGAGPYNEQFF. The CDR3 coding sequence is TGTGCCAGCAGCTTGGGCGGGGCGGGGCCCTACAATGAGCAGTTCTTC.